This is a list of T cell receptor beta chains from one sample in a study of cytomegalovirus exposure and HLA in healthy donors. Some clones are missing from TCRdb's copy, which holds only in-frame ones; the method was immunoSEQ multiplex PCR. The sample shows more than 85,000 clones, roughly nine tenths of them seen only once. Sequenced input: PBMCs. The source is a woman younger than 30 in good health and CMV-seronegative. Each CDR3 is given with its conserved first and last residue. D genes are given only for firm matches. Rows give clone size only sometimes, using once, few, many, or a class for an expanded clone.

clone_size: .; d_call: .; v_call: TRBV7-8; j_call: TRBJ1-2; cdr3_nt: TGTGCCAGCAGCTGGAGCGACAGGAGCTATGGCTACACCTTC; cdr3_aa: CASSWSDRSYGYTF
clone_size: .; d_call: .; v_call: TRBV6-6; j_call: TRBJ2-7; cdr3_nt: TGTGCCAGCAGCAGGACAGTTAGCTCCTACGAGCAGTACTTC; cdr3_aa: CASSRTVSSYEQYF
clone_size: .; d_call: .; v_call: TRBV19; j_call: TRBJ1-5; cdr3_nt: TGTGCCAGTAGTATCAACGGTTATAGCAATCAGCCCCAGCATTTT; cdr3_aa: CASSINGYSNQPQHF
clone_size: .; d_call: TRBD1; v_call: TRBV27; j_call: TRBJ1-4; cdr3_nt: TGTGCCAGCTCCTCAGGGGGCACGGGAGAAAAACTGTTTTTT; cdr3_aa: CASSSGGTGEKLFF
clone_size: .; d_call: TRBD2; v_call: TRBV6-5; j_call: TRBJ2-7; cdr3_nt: TGTGCCAGCAGTCCGGGACTAGCGGGCCCCTACGAGCAGTACTTC; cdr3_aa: CASSPGLAGPYEQYF
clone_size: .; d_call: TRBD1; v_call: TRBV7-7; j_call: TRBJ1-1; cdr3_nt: TGTGCTAGCAGCTCTGGACAGGGGGGTGAAGCTTTCTTT; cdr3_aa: CASSSGQGGEAFF
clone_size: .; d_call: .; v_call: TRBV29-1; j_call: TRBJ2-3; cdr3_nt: TGCAGCGGCGACGGTCGAGGGAGCACAGATACGCAGTATTTT; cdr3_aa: CSGDGRGSTDTQYF
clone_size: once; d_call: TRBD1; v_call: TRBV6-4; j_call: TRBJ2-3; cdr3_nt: TGTGCCAGCAGTGATTCCAACAGGGGGTTCGAGGCAGATACGCAGTATTTT; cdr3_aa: CASSDSNRGFEADTQYF
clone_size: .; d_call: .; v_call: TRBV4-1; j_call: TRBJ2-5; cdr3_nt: TGCGCCAGCAGCTTTCAGGGCCAGAAAGAGACCCAGTACTTC; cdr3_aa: CASSFQGQKETQYF
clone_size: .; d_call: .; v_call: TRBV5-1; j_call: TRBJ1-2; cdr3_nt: TGCGCCAGCAGCCCGGACAGACTAACCAAGGGCGGCTACACCTTC; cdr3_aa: CASSPDRLTKGGYTF
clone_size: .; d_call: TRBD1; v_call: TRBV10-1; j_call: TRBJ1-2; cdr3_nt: TGCGCCAGCAGTGAGCCGGGACAGGGGTATGGCTACACCTTC; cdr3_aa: CASSEPGQGYGYTF
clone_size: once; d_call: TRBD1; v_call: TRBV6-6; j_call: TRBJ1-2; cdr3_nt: TGTGCCAGCAGTTCCCTCACCGGGACAGGGGTTCATGGCTACACCTTC; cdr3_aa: CASSSLTGTGVHGYTF
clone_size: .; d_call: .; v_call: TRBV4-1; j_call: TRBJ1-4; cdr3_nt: TGCGCCAGCAGCCAAGTTGGCCGGCAGGGCTTGCATGAAAAACTGTTTTTT; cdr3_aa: CASSQVGRQGLHEKLFF
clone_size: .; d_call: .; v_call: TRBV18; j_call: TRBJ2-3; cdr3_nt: TGTGCCAGCTCTGGCGGGCTTAGCACAGATACGCAGTATTTT; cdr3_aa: CASSGGLSTDTQYF
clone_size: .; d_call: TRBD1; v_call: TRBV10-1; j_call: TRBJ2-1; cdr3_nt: TGCGCCAGCAGTGCGGACAGGAGCTCCTACAATGAGCAGTTCTTC; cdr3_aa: CASSADRSSYNEQFF
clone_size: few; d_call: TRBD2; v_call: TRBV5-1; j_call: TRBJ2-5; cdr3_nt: TGCGCCAGCAGCTTTTTACCGGGAGGCCAAGAGACCCAGTACTTC; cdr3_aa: CASSFLPGGQETQYF
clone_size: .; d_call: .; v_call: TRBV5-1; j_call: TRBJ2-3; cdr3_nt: TGCGCCAGCAGCAGAAGAGGGACAGATACGCAGTATTTT; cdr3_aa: CASSRRGTDTQYF
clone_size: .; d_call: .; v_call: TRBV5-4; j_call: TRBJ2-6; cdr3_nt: TGTGCCAGCAGCCCCAGGGCGGCCCGCTCTGGGGCCAACGTCCTGACTTTC; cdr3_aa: CASSPRAARSGANVLTF
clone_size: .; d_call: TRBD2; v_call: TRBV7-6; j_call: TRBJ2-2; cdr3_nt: TGTGCCAGCACCCTCCCCCTGCGGGAGGTTAACACCGGGGAGCTGTTTTTT; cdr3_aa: CASTLPLREVNTGELFF
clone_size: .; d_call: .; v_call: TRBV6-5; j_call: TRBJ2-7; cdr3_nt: TGTGCCAGCAGTTTTAAAGTGACAGGCGAGCAGTACTTC; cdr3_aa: CASSFKVTGEQYF
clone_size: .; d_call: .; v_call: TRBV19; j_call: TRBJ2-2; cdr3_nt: TGTGCCAGTAGTATTGGAAACAGGTTCACCGGGGAGCTGTTTTTT; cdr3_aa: CASSIGNRFTGELFF
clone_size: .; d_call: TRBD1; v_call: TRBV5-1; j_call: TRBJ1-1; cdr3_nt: TGCGCCAGCAGCCCGGGACAGGGGGGCACTGAAGCTTTCTTT; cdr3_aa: CASSPGQGGTEAFF
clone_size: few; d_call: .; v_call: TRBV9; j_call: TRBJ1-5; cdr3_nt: TGTGCCAGCAGCCCCGAAGGTTCAGGATATCAGCCCCAGCATTTT; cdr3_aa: CASSPEGSGYQPQHF
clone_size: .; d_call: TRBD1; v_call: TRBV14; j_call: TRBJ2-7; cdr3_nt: TGTGCCAGCAGCGAACAGGGGAGCAGCGAGCAGTACTTC; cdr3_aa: CASSEQGSSEQYF
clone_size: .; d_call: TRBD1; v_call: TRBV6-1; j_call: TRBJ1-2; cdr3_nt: TGTGCCAGCAGCCAGACAGGGATGGACTATGGCTACACCTTC; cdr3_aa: CASSQTGMDYGYTF
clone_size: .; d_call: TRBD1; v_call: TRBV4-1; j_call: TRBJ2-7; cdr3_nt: TGCGCCAGCAGCCAATGGACAGGGGAGGGGCAGCAGTACTTC; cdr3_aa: CASSQWTGEGQQYF
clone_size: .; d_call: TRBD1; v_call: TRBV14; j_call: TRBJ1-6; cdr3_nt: TGTGCCAGCAGCCAAGATTTGGACAGGGGCTCACCCCTCCACTTT; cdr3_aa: CASSQDLDRGSPLHF
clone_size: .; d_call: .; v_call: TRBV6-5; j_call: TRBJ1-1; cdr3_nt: TGTGCCAGCAGTTACGACAGTCCGAACACTGAAGCTTTCTTT; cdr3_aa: CASSYDSPNTEAFF
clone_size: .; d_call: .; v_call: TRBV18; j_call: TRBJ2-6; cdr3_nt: TGTGCCAGCTCACCGATTCCCTCAGGGGATGCGGGGGCCAACGTCCTGACTTTC; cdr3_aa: CASSPIPSGDAGANVLTF
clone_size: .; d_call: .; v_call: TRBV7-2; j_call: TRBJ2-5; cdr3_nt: TGTGCCAGCAGCTTTAACAGGGGGGGAGAGACCCAGTACTTC; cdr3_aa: CASSFNRGGETQYF
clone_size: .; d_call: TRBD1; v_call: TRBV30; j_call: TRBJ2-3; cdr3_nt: TGTGCCTGGAGTACTGGGACAGGGGGGAGCACAGATACGCAGTATTTT; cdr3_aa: CAWSTGTGGSTDTQYF
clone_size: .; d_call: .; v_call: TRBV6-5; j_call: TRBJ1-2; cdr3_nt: TGTGCCGCAGTTTCAAGGGGAAATGGCTACACCTTC; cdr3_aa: CAAVSRGNGYTF
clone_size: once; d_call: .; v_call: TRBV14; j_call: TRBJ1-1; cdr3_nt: TGTGCCAGCAGCCAAGGTTATAACACTGAAGCTTTCTTT; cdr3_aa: CASSQGYNTEAFF
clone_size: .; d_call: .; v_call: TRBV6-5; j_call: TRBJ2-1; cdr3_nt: TGTGCCAGCAGTGGCCGGGGGAAGCGGAACAATGAGCAGTTCTTC; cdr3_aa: CASSGRGKRNNEQFF
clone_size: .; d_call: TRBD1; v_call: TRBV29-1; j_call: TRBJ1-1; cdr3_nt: TGCAGGGGGGGGGACAGGGCCAACACTGAAGCTTTCTTT; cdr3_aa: CRGGDRANTEAFF
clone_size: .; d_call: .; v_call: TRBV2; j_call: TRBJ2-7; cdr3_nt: TGTGCCAGCAGTTACCCTACTCCCGCTCAGTACTTC; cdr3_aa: CASSYPTPAQYF
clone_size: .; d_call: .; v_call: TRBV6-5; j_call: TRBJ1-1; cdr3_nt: TGTGCCAGCAGTCCCGGACTTTTGAACACTGAAGCTTTCTTT; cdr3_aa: CASSPGLLNTEAFF